This T cell receptor beta chain was identified during a study of T-cell memory formation after mild COVID-19. Overall study context: Clusters of TCRs were largely donor specific.

TCRdb itself ran the 5' RACE reads through MiXCR, one entry per CDR3 protein. The top ten hold around 7.8% of the sample, which has 560,000 or so distinct CDR3 sequences, approximately 15% seen once. Notes on this clonotype: Its antigen is still unknown.

Whole-study results and caveats: Clones that shrank (day 15 to 85) were balanced CD4/CD8, whereas later expanders leaned CD4+. Pre-infection memory showed some responding clones, and this suggested that cross-reactive memory joined. Mainly in CM and EM were contracting CD4+ clones; CD8+ were in EMRA.

Sequenced input: PBMCs or a T cell subset sorted from them (not recorded which). The sequence derives from an adult woman who had mild COVID-19 (a few samples of this study predate the infection). Cell type and time point are not known.

The CDR3 loop reads CASSLDGQGARGYTF. Here the CDR3 DNA reads TGTGCCAGCAGCTTAGACGGACAGGGGGCGCGGGGCTACACCTTC. The rearrangement uses TRBV7-2 and TRBJ1-2; 11 bases map to TRBD1. Germline values: CDR1 SGHTA, CDR2 FQGNSA. There are 15 residues in the CDR3. The trim removed 1 base at V and 8 bases at J, leaving 6 bases unmatched. The full variable domain, completed using reference TRBV7-2 and TRBJ1-2, is GAGVSQSPSNKVTEKGKDVELRCDPISGHTALYWYRQSLGQGLEFLIYFQGNSAPDKSGLPSDRFSAERTGGSVSTLTIQRTQQEDSAVYLCASSLDGQGARGYTFGSGTRLTVV.